This T cell receptor (beta chain) was profiled in a study of tumor-infiltrating lymphocytes in primary liver carcinoma. Findings and limits, study-wide: Lesser overlap characterized tumor-adjacent and tumor-blood pairs relative to tumor region pairs. A significantly higher top-250-clone fraction was found in tumors than in blood (p = 0.039).

Co-extraction yielded RNA and DNA from 20-30 mg of unsorted bulk tissue. The patients had histopathologically diagnosed primary liver carcinoma, and their disease was treated by surgical resection. Every tumor contributed samples taken at five separate regions. This clonotype rates as medium-sized. The antigen is not known. The CDR3 loop spans 13 amino acids. The V end was cut by 4 bases, the J end by 9 bases, with 13 bases between. Germline values: CDR1 SGHNT, CDR2 YENEEA. Starting from 500 ng of total RNA, TCR beta cDNA was produced with a primer in the constant region. Library construction for TCR beta comprised three nested multiplex PCR rounds performed with slightly modified ARM-PCR. Investigators reported that the first two PCR rounds, at 10 to 11 cycles each, used TRBV1-TRBV30 forward primers with a C-beta reverse primer. Using its own MiXCR run on the multiplex PCR reads, TCRdb lists one record per CDR3 protein. Of roughly 55,000 distinct CDR3 sequences listed, 65% to 80% were seen once; the top ten hold roughly three fifths.

This clonotype originated in a man aged 40-49 years with primary liver carcinoma and hepatitis B virus infection. The genes are TRBV11-3 and TRBJ2-1, with D unclear. The sample consisted of liver tumor tissue from sampling region 2. Subset reported: tumor region T2, inferior pole. The CDR3 DNA reads TGTGCCAGCAGCTCGGACCCGCTGGGTGAGCAGTTCTTC. Translation gives CASSSDPLGEQFF.